These 31 T cell receptor beta chains originate from one sample sequenced in a study of blood T cell repertoires in COVID-19. Assay: immunoSEQ multiplex PCR; the TCRdb copy retains only in-frame clones and omits some. The table lists over 250,000 clones, approximately 90% of them singletons. Input material: peripheral blood. Every receptor here comes from a man in his 60s who had recovered from COVID-19.

This rearrangement joins TRBV3-1 (or the pseudogene TRBV3-2) to TRBJ1-6; D is unresolved. The V gene lost 0 bases and the J gene lost 6 bases, with 6 bases spanning the gap. The CDR3 runs to 14 residues. Looked up from germline, CDR1 is LGHDT and CDR2 is YNNKEL (reference sequence). The CDR3 loop reads CASSQDWSNSPLHF. As DNA, the CDR3 is TGTGCCAGCAGCCAAGATTGGAGTAATTCACCCCTCCACTTT.

The rearrangement links TRBV2 to TRBJ2-3; D is possibly TRBD2 (5 bases). Germline-derived CDR1 and CDR2 are SNHLY and FYNNEI. The CDR3 has 15 amino acids. V lost 6 bases and J 0 bases, leaving 13 bases between the germline ends. Here the CDR3 reads CASRAIWTSTDTQYF. CDR3 DNA sequence: TGTGCCAGCAGGGCCATCTGGACTAGCACAGATACGCAGTATTTT.

This rearrangement joins TRBV5-1 to TRBJ1-2; TRBD1 agrees at 9 bases. CDR1 and CDR2 (germline): SGHRS, YFSETQ. The trim removed 3 bases at V and 6 bases at J, leaving 6 bases unmatched. The CDR3 loop spans 14 amino acids. The CDR3: CASSSGTGSHGYTF. CDR3 nucleotides: TGCGCCAGCAGCTCGGGGACAGGGTCCCATGGCTACACCTTC.

The V gene is TRBV19, the J gene TRBJ1-2; 7 bases match TRBD1. Germline CDR1 and CDR2: LNHDA and SQIVND (reference sequence). The ends lost 9 bases at V and 3 bases at J; junction bases unmatched: 7. The CDR3 runs to 13 residues. The CDR3 sequence is CASTDRTDYGYTF. In DNA form, the CDR3 reads TGTGCCAGCACGGACAGGACGGACTATGGCTACACCTTC.

CDR3 protein: CASSLVTSGGNTEAFF. CDR3 bases: TGCGCCAGCAGCTTGGTGACCTCCGGCGGGAACACTGAAGCTTTCTTT. V is TRBV5-1 and J is TRBJ1-1; unclear D gene. The CDR3 is 16 residues long. The V gene lost 0 bases and the J gene lost 1 base, with 13 bases spanning the gap. Germline CDR1 reads SGHRS; CDR2 reads YFSETQ.

The V and J genes are TRBV29-1 and TRBJ2-7; the match to TRBD1 covers 8 bases. With 6 bases clipped from V and 3 bases from J, the junction kept 4 bases outside the gene matches. Germline values: CDR1 SQVTM, CDR2 ANQGSEA. The CDR3 contains 12 residues. CDR3 sequence (DNA): TGCAGCGTAGGGGGACAGGTCTACGAGCAGTACTTC. As protein: CSVGGQVYEQYF.

CDR3 bases: TGTGCCAGCAGCAACGCGGATTTGGCTAGCGGGGTCTACGAGCAGTACTTC. It specifies CASSNADLASGVYEQYF. The chain combines TRBV21-1 with TRBJ2-7; the D call TRBD2 from the table was never checked on the DNA. TRBV21-1 is a listed pseudogene. The CDR3 has 17 amino acids.

The chain is built from TRBV5-4 and TRBJ2-2, with 11 bases fitting TRBD2. CDR1 SGHNT and CDR2 YYREEE come from the germline V gene (reference sequence). J was trimmed by 3 bases and V by 5 bases; bases with no gene match: 3. The CDR3 loop spans 15 amino acids. The CDR3 DNA reads TGTGCCAGCAGGAAACTAGCGGGGGACACCGGGGAGCTGTTTTTT. Residues: CASRKLAGDTGELFF.

V and J are TRBV19 and TRBJ1-4; tentatively, D is TRBD1 (5 bases). Germline assignment: CDR1 LNHDA and CDR2 SQIVND (reference sequence). The V end lost 5 bases, the J end lost 5 bases, and 15 bases lay between the germline ends. This CDR3 is 15 amino acids long. This CDR3 is CASSFGGTVNEKLFF. For the CDR3, the DNA is TGTGCCAGTAGTTTCGGCGGGACGGTGAATGAAAAACTGTTTTTT.

The chain has TRBV29-1 and TRBJ1-2, with D possibly TRBD1 on 5 matching bases. Trimming left V 8 bases short and J 8 bases short, with 21 bases between. The CDR3 runs 13 residues. CDR1 is SQVTM, CDR2 ANQGSEA, per germline. CDR3 nucleotides: TGCAGCTTCAGATGGGGCCAAGAGGACGGCTACACCTTC. This gives the protein CSFRWGQEDGYTF.

The chain carries TRBV6-5 and TRBJ1-4; D possibly corresponds to TRBD1 (6 bases). This CDR3 region has 15 residues. V was pared by 0 bases and J by 10 bases, with 15 bases between. Germline-derived CDR1 and CDR2 are MNHEY and SVGAGI. In DNA form, the CDR3 reads TGTGCCAGCAGTTACTCGAACAGGGCCCGGGGAAAACTGTTTTTT. Its translation: CASSYSNRARGKLFF.

The gene calls are TRBV6-5 and TRBJ2-7; D ambiguous. V lost 7 bases, J lost 0 bases, and 7 bases lay in between. CDR3 length: 12 amino acids. Germline CDR1 is MNHEY and CDR2 is SVGAGI. CDR3 loop: CASTRFSYEQYF. CDR3 coding DNA: TGTGCCAGCACGCGTTTCTCCTACGAGCAGTACTTC.

This clone was seen only a few times. The chain employs TRBV29-1 and TRBJ2-1; the match to TRBD2 covers 15 bases. The junction had 8 bases not matched to a gene; V was cut back by 7 bases and J by 7 bases. CDR3 length: 15 amino acids. Germline lookup yields CDR1 SQVTM and CDR2 ANQGSEA. CDR3 protein: CSAGLAGGPGNEQFF. Written as DNA, the CDR3 is TGCAGCGCCGGACTAGCGGGGGGGCCGGGGAATGAGCAGTTCTTC.

V is TRBV19 and J is TRBJ2-7, with 8 bases lining up with TRBD1. Trimming at V came to 5 bases and at J to 5 bases, leaving 8 bases not matched to a gene. This CDR3 has 14 residues. Germline CDR1 LNHDA, CDR2 SQIVND (reference sequence). Here the CDR3 reads CASSVRTGFNEQYF. The CDR3 DNA sequence: TGTGCCAGTAGTGTGAGGACAGGGTTCAACGAGCAGTACTTC.

The J gene is TRBJ2-1, the V gene TRBV6-5; possible D gene TRBD2, 7 bases. The CDR3 consists of 15 residues. V was shortened by 6 bases and J by 4 bases, with 16 bases between the two germline ends. Germline V CDR1 and CDR2: MNHEY, SVGAGI. CDR3 sequence: CASRTTGGGYNEQFF. The CDR3 bases are TGTGCCAGCAGGACGACGGGGGGCGGGTACAATGAGCAGTTCTTC.

The chain uses TRBV7-2 and TRBJ1-1; possibly TRBD1 for D (6 bases). The ends were cut back, 7 bases at V and 0 bases at J, with 15 bases in the middle. This CDR3 is built from 15 residues. CDR1 SGHTA and CDR2 FQGNSA come from the germline V gene. This chain's CDR3 is CASNTRGTMNTEAFF. DNA for the CDR3: TGTGCCAGCAACACGAGGGGGACTATGAACACTGAAGCTTTCTTT.

This rearrangement joins TRBV18 to TRBJ1-5; tentative D call: TRBD1 (6 bases). The CDR3 contains 17 residues. V was trimmed by 3 bases and J by 0 bases, leaving 15 bases between them. Germline CDR1 reads KGHSH; CDR2 reads LQKENI. CDR3 residues: CASSPGEGTRSNQPQHF. The DNA of the CDR3 is TGTGCCAGCTCACCCGGGGAAGGGACACGTAGCAATCAGCCCCAGCATTTT.

The chain carries TRBV7-8 and TRBJ2-7, with D possibly matching TRBD1 (5 bases). The length of the CDR3 is 14 residues. The germline gives CDR1 SGHVS, CDR2 FQNEAQ. The V end was cut by 1 base, the J end by 1 base, with 8 bases between. The CDR3 spells CASSLVQVSYEQYF. The CDR3 nucleotides read TGTGCCAGCAGCTTAGTACAGGTATCCTACGAGCAGTACTTC.

The J gene is TRBJ2-5, the V gene TRBV6-6; D is perhaps TRBD1 (5 bases). Trimming took 4 bases from V and 5 from J, leaving 17 bases between them. Germline V gene sequence: CDR1 MNHNY, CDR2 SVGAGI (reference sequence). The CDR3 extends over 15 amino acids. The CDR3 region has the DNA TGTGCCAGCAGTTCCTCCCACAGGTATCGGGAGACCCAGTACTTC. Residues: CASSSSHRYRETQYF.

The V call is TRBV27, the J call TRBJ1-3; 7 nucleotides match TRBD1. The CDR3 sequence is 15 residues long. The V segment lost 6 bases and the J segment 0 bases; nucleotides outside the gene matches: 5. Per germline, CDR1 MNHEY and CDR2 SMNVEV (reference sequence). CDR3 loop: CASSHDRDSGNTIYF. CDR3 DNA: TGTGCCAGCAGCCACGACAGGGACTCTGGAAACACCATATATTTT.

In its sample, this clone was seen a few times. This rearrangement joins TRBV7-9 to TRBJ1-5; D not resolved. V lost 4 bases and J lost 4, with 11 bases in between. The germline V gene has CDR1 SEHNR and CDR2 FQNEAQ (reference sequence). This CDR3 has 14 amino acids. CDR3 loop: CASSSYGENQPQHF. CDR3 DNA: TGTGCCAGCAGCTCCTACGGGGAAAATCAGCCCCAGCATTTT.

This sequence joins TRBV24-1 and TRBJ2-5; 7 bases agree with TRBD1. Trimming took 4 bases from V and 5 from J; bases not matched to a gene: 6. Germline lookup yields CDR1 KGHDR and CDR2 SFDVKD. The CDR3 runs 14 residues. This CDR3 reads CATSETGQSETQYF. The CDR3 DNA follows: TGTGCCACCAGTGAAACGGGACAGTCCGAGACCCAGTACTTC.

Here the CDR3 DNA reads TGTGCCAGCAGCTTAGGGGGCGGCGGGGCCAACGTCCTGACTTTC. Its translation is CASSLGGGGANVLTF. The chain has TRBV7-3 and TRBJ2-6; possibly TRBD1 for D (6 bases). Germline V gene sequence: CDR1 SGHTA, CDR2 FQGTGA. The CDR3 has 15 residues. V lost 2 bases and J 4 bases, leaving 9 bases between the germline ends. Full variable domain (missing parts from reference TRBV7-3 and TRBJ2-6): GAGVSQTPSNKVTEKGKYVELRCDPISGHTALYWYRQSLGQGPEFLIYFQGTGAADDSGLPNDRFFAVRPEGSVSTLKIQRTERGDSAVYLCASSLGGGGANVLTFGAGSRLTVL.

The V gene is TRBV28, the J gene TRBJ1-3; maybe TRBD1 (6 bases). V was cut by 6 bases and J by 1 base, with 16 bases left in between. Germline V gene lookup returns CDR1 MDHEN and CDR2 SYDVKM. There are 16 residues in the CDR3. The CDR3 region is CASRSSGDTSGNTIYF. CDR3 bases: TGTGCCAGCAGGTCCTCAGGGGATACTTCTGGAAACACCATATATTTT.

This clone was seen only once. The chain links TRBV19 to TRBJ2-7; TRBD1 matches at 7 bases. Trimming cost V 6 bases and J 6 bases; bases outside gene matches: 11. Germline CDR1 reads LNHDA; CDR2 reads SQIVND (reference sequence). The CDR3 loop spans 14 amino acids. The CDR3 loop is CASRSATGVGEQYF. DNA for the CDR3: TGTGCCAGTAGATCAGCTACAGGGGTGGGCGAGCAGTACTTC.

The chain links TRBV27 to TRBJ2-3; TRBD1 agrees at 11 bases. The junction had 6 bases not matched to a gene; V was cut back by 5 bases and J by 8 bases. Germline V gene sequence: CDR1 MNHEY, CDR2 SMNVEV (reference sequence). CDR3 size: 14 residues. As DNA, the CDR3 is TGTGCCAGCAGTGTCGGGACAGGGGGTCGTACGCAGTATTTT. Amino acid sequence: CASSVGTGGRTQYF.

The chain combines TRBV9 with TRBJ2-5; 13 positions match TRBD2. The CDR3 is made up of 16 amino acids. V lost 3 bases, J lost 5 bases, and 7 bases stayed unmatched. Germline lookup yields CDR1 SGDLS and CDR2 YYNGEE. The CDR3 is CASSGVTSGGLETQYF. CDR3 DNA sequence: TGTGCCAGCAGCGGCGTGACTAGCGGGGGGTTGGAGACCCAGTACTTC.

The chain couples TRBV19 to TRBJ2-7, with a possible D match to TRBD2 (7 bases). CDR3 length: 15 amino acids. The germline CDR1 and CDR2 sequences are LNHDA and SQIVND (reference sequence). V dropped 0 bases and J dropped 7 bases, with 16 bases sitting between them. CDR3 sequence reads: CASSIDLVRGGEQYF. The CDR3 DNA reads TGTGCCAGTAGTATAGATCTCGTCAGGGGAGGGGAGCAGTACTTC. The full variable domain, its missing parts supplied by reference TRBV19 and TRBJ2-7, is DGGITQSPKYLFRKEGQNVTLSCEQNLNHDAMYWYRQDPGQGLRLIYYSQIVNDFQKGDIAEGYSVSREKKESFPLTVTSAQKNPTAFYLCASSIDLVRGGEQYFGPGTRLTVT.

V and J are TRBV7-8 and TRBJ1-1, with D tentatively TRBD1 (6 bases). Germline lookup yields CDR1 SGHVS and CDR2 FQNEAQ. This CDR3 region has 14 residues. V was clipped by 1 base and J by 1 base, with 7 bases between them. The CDR3: CASSLVQGNTEAFF. The DNA of the CDR3 is TGTGCCAGCAGCTTAGTACAGGGGAACACTGAAGCTTTCTTT.

The CDR3 here is CASSEELRTAYNEQFF. CDR3 coding DNA: TGTGCCAGCAGTGAAGAGTTGAGGACAGCCTACAATGAGCAGTTCTTC. The rearrangement joins TRBV6-4 to TRBJ2-1; a possible D gene is TRBD1 (6 bases). There are 16 residues in the CDR3. Looked up from germline, CDR1 is MRHNA and CDR2 is SNTAGT. V shed 3 bases and J shed 2 bases, with 14 bases lying between them.

This clone occurred once. DNA for the CDR3: TGTGCCAGCAGCGCCCTCGTCACAGCGGGGGCCACAGATACGCAGTATTTT. Protein: CASSALVTAGATDTQYF. This chain joins TRBV9 and TRBJ2-3; 8 nucleotides line up with TRBD2. J was trimmed by 2 bases and V by 3 bases; bases with no gene match: 11. The CDR3 spans 17 residues. Germline assignment: CDR1 SGDLS and CDR2 YYNGEE.